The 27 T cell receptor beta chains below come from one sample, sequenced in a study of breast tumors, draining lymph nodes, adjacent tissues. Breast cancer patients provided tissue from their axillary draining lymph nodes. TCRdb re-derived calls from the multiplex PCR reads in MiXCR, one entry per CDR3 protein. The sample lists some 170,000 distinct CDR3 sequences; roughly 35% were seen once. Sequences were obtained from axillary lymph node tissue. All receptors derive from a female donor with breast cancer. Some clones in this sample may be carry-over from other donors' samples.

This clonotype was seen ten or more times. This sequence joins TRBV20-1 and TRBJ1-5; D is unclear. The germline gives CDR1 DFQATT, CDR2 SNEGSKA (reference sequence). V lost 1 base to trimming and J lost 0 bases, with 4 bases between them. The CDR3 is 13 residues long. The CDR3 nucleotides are TGCAGTGCTAGAGCTGATAGCAATCAGCCCCAGCATTTT. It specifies CSARADSNQPQHF.

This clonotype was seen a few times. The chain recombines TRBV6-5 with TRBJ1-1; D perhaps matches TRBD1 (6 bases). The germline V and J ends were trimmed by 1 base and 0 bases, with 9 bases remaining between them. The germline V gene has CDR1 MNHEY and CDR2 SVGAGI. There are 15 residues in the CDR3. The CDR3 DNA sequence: TGTGCCAGCAGTTACTTACAGGGCGTGAACACTGAAGCTTTCTTT. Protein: CASSYLQGVNTEAFF.

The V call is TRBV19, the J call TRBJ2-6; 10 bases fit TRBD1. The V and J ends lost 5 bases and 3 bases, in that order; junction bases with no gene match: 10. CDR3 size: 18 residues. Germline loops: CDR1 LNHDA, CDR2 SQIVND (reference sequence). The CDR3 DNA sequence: TGTGCCAGTAGTCCAAGCCTCGGACAGGGGGGTGGGGCCAACGTCCTGACTTTC. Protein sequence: CASSPSLGQGGGANVLTF. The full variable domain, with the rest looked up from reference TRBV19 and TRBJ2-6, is DGGITQSPKYLFRKEGQNVTLSCEQNLNHDAMYWYRQDPGQGLRLIYYSQIVNDFQKGDIAEGYSVSREKKESFPLTVTSAQKNPTAFYLCASSPSLGQGGGANVLTFGAGSRLTVL.

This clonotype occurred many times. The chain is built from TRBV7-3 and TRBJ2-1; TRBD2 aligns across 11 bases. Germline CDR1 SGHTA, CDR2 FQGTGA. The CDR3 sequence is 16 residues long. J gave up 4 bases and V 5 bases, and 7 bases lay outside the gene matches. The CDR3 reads CASSTRSGGEYNEQFF. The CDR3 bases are TGTGCCAGCAGCACCCGTAGCGGGGGGGAATACAATGAGCAGTTCTTC.

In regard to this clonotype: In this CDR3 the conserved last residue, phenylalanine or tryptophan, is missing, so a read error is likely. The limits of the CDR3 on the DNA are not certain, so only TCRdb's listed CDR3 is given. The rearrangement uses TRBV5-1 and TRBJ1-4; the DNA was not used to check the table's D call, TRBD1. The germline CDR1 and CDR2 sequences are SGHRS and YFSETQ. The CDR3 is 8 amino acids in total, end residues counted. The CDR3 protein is CASSGRGQ.

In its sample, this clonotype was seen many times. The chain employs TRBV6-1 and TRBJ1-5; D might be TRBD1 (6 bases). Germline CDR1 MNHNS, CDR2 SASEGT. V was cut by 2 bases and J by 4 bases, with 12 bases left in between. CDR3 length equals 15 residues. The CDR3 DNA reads TGTGCCAGCAGTGAATCCCGAGGGGGGAATCAGCCCCAGCATTTT. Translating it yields CASSESRGGNQPQHF.

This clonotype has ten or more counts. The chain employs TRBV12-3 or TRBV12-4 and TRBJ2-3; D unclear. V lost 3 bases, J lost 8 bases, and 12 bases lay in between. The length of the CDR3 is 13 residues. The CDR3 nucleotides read TGTGCCAGCAGTTTCTCCGGTCTCGTTACGCAGTATTTT. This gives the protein CASSFSGLVTQYF.

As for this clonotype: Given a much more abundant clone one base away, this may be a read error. CDR3: CASSFSRGELFF. The CDR3 DNA is TGTGCCAGCAGCTTCTCCCGCGGGGAGCTGTTTTTT. This sequence joins TRBV13 and TRBJ2-2; D uncertain. Trimming removed 3 bases at V and 7 bases at J, with 6 bases between. Germline CDR1 reads PRHDT; CDR2 reads FYEKMQ (reference sequence). The CDR3 extends over 12 amino acids.

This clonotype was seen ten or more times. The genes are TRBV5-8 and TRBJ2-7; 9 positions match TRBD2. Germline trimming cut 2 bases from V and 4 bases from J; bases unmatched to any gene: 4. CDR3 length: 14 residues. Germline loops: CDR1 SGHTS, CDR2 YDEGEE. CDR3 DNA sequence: TGTGCCAGCAGCTTCAGTCTAGCGGGATACGAGCAGTACTTC. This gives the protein CASSFSLAGYEQYF.

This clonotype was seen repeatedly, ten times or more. The CDR3, as DNA: TGTGCCTGCCCCACCCAGCCAGGGACCTTGTATTTT. Translation gives CACPTQPGTLYF. V is TRBV30 and J is TRBJ2-3; D is perhaps TRBD1 or TRBD2 (5 bases each). Trimming shortened V by 6 bases and J by 14 bases, and 21 bases separated the two germline ends. The germline CDR1 and CDR2 sequences are GTSNPN and SVGIG (reference sequence). The CDR3 sequence is 12 residues long.

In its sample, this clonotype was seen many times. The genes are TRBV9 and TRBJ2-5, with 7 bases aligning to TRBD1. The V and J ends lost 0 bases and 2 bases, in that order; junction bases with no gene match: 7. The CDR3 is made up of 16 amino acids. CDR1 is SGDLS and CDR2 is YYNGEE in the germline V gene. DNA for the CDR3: TGTGCCAGCAGCGTAGGTGGGACAGCCTCTCAAGAGACCCAGTACTTC. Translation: CASSVGGTASQETQYF. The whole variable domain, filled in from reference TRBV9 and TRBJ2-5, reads DSGVTQTPKHLITATGQRVTLRCSPRSGDLSVYWYQQSLDQGLQFLIQYYNGEERAKGNILERFSAQQFPDLHSELNLSSLELGDSALYFCASSVGGTASQETQYFGPGTRLLVL.

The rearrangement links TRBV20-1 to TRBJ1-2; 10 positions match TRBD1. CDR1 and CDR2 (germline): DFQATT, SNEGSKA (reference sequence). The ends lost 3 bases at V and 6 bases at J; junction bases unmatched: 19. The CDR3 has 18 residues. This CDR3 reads CSASSYGRSSGTGDGYTF. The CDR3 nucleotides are TGCAGTGCTAGCAGCTACGGTCGCAGTTCCGGGACAGGGGATGGCTACACCTTC.

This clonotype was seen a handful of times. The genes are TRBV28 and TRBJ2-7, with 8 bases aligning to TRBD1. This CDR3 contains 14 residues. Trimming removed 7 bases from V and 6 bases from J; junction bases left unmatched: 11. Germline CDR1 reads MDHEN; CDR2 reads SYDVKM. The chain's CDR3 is CASTPLQGAAEQYF. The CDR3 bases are TGTGCCAGCACCCCTCTCCAGGGGGCAGCCGAGCAGTACTTC.

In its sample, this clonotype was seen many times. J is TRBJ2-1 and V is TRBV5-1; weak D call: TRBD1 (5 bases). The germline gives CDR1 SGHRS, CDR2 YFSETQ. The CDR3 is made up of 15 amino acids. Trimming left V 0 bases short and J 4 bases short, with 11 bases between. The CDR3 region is CASSLVQGWYNEQFF. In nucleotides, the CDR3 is TGCGCCAGCAGCTTGGTTCAGGGATGGTACAATGAGCAGTTCTTC.

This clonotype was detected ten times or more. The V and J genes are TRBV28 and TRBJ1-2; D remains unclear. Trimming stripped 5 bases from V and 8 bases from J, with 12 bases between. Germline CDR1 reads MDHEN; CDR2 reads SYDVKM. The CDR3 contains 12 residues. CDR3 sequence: CASSPGIGGYTF. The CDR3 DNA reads TGTGCCAGCAGTCCTGGGATAGGGGGCTACACCTTC.

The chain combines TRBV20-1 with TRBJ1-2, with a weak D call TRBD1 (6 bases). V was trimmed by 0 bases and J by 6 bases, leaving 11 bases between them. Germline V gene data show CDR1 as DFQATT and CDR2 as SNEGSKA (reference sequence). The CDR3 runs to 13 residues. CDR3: CSARDRAGDGYTF. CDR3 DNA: TGCAGTGCTAGAGATAGGGCAGGGGATGGCTACACCTTC.

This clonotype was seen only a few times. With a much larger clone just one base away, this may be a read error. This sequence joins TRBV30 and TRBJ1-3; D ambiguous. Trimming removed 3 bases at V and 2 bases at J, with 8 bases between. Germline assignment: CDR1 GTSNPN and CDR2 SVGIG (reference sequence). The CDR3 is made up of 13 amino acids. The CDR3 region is CAWRADPGNTIYF. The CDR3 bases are TGTGCCTGGAGGGCGGACCCTGGAAACACCATATATTTT.

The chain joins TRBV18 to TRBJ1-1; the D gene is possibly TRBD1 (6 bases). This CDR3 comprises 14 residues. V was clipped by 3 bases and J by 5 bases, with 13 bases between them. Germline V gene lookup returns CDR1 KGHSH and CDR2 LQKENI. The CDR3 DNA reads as TGTGCCAGCTCACCGCTTAACAGGGAAACTGAAGCTTTCTTT. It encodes CASSPLNRETEAFF.

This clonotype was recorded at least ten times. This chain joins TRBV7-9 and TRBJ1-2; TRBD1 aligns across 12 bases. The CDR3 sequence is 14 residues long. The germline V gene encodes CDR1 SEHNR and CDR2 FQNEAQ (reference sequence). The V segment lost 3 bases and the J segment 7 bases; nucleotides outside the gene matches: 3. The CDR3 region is CASSLGQGARGYTF. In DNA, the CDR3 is TGTGCCAGCAGCTTGGGACAGGGGGCTCGTGGCTACACCTTC.

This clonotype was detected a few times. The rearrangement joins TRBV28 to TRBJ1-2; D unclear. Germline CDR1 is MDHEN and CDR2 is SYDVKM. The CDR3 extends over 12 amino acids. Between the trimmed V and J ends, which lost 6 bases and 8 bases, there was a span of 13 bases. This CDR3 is CASRSTFSGYTF. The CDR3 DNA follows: TGTGCCAGCAGGTCCACTTTTTCCGGCTACACCTTC.

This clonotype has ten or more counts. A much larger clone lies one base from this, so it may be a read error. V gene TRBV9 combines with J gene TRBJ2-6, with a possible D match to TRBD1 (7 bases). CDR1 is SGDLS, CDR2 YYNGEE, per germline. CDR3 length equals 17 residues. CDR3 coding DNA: TGTGCCAGCAGCGTCGACAGGGCTGTGTGGGGGGCCACCGTCCTGACTTTC. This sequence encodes CASSVDRAVWGATVLTF.

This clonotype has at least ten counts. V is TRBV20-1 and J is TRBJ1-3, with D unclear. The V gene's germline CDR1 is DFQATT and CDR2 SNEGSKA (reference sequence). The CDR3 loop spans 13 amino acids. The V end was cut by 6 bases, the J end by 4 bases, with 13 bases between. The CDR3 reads CSASVGAGNTIYF. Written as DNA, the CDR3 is TGCAGTGCCTCGGTGGGTGCGGGAAACACCATATATTTT.

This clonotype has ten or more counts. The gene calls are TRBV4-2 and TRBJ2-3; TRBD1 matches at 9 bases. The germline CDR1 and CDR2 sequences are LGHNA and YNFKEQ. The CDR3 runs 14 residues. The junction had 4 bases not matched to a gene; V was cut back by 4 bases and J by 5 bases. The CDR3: CASSPRQGEDTQYF. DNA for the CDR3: TGTGCCAGCAGCCCGCGACAGGGGGAAGATACGCAGTATTTT.

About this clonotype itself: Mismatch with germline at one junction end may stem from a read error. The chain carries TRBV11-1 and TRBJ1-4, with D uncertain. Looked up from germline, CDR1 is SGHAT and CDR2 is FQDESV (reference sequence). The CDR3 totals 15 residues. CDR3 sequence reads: CASSQEGGTNEKLFF. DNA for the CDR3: TGCGCCAGCAGCCAAGAGGGAGGGACTAATGAAAAACTGTTTTTT.

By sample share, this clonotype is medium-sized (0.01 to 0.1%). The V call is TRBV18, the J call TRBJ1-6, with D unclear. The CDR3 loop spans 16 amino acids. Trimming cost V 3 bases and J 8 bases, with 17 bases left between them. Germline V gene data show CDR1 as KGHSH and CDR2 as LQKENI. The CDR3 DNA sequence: TGTGCCAGCTCACCGACGGGAGGATTCGGCGATTCACCCCTCCACTTT. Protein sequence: CASSPTGGFGDSPLHF.

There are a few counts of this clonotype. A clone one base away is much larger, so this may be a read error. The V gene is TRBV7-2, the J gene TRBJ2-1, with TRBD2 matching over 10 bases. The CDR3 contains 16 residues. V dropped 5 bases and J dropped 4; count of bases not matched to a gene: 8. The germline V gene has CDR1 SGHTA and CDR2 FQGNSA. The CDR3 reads CASSLPSGSWYNEQFF. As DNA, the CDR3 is TGTGCCAGCAGCCTTCCTAGCGGGAGTTGGTACAATGAGCAGTTCTTC.

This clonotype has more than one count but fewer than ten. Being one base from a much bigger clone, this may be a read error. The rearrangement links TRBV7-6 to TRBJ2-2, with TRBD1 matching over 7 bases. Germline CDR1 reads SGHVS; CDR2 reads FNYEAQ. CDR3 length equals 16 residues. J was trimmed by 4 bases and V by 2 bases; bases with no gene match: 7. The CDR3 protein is CASSLRTRGTTGELFF. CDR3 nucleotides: TGTGCCAGCAGCTTACGCACCAGGGGGACCACCGGGGAGCTGTTTTTT.